A selection of T cell receptor beta chains follows, all from one sample in a study of molecular identifiers for immune sequencing clone quantification. Each CDR3 protein is one row after TCRdb ran MiXCR on the PCR reads. The sample lists about 640,000 distinct CDR3 sequences, 20% occurring once. What was sequenced was naive CD8+ T cells from blood, with Jurkat cell RNA spiked in. These receptor sequences come from a human donor in good health. Some libraries in this study had Jurkat cell RNA spiked in. CDR3s include the opening cysteine and the closing phenylalanine or tryptophan. A D gene is named only where the DNA matches it firmly. Clone size, where shown, is once, few, many, or a class for clones that have expanded.

size | J | V | D | CDR3 | DNA
many | TRBJ2-2 | TRBV20-1 | NA | CSARGMVVGGELFF | TGCAGTGCTAGAGGGATGGTAGTTGGCGGGGAGCTGTTTTTT
many | TRBJ1-4 | TRBV19 | NA | CASSASDTNTEKLFF | TGTGCCAGTAGTGCCTCGGACACGAACACTGAAAAACTGTTTTTT
few | TRBJ2-2 | TRBV7-9 | NA | CASRDPFANTGELVF | TGTGCCAGCAGGGACCCGTTCGCGAACACCGGGGAGCTGGTTTTT
few | TRBJ2-2 | TRBV7-6 | NA | CASSLSHIANTGELFF | TGTGCCAGCAGCTTAAGCCACATCGCGAACACCGGGGAGCTGTTTTTT
many | TRBJ2-5 | TRBV12-3/TRBV12-4 | TRBD1 | CASSPGQGAYSWQETQYF | TGTGCCAGCAGTCCGGGACAGGGGGCTTATTCGTGGCAAGAGACCCAGTACTTC
NA | TRBJ1-5 | TRBV27 | NA | CASSLWGASNQPQHF | TGTGCCAGCAGCCTCTGGGGTGCCTCCAATCAGCCCCAGCATTTT
many | TRBJ1-1 | TRBV5-1 | NA | CASSLVFGGAYTEAFF | TGCGCCAGCAGCTTGGTGTTCGGGGGGGCCTACACTGAAGCTTTCTTT
many | TRBJ2-3 | TRBV29-1 | NA | CSVEGYNSTDTQYF | TGCAGCGTTGAAGGATATAATAGCACAGATACGCAGTATTTT
many | TRBJ2-1 | TRBV30 | TRBD2 | CAWALAGWVNEQFF | TGTGCCTGGGCACTAGCGGGATGGGTCAATGAGCAGTTCTTC
NA | TRBJ2-5 | TRBV28 | NA | CASSLESPLDQETQYF | TGTGCCAGCAGTTTAGAGAGTCCCCTCGATCAAGAGACCCAGTACTTC
few | TRBJ1-2 | TRBV27 | NA | CASSFRQTPNYGYTF | TGTGCCAGCAGTTTCCGGCAGACTCCTAACTATGGCTACACCTTC
few | TRBJ1-3 | TRBV20-1 | NA | CSARAPSTGGNTIYF | TGCAGTGCTAGGGCACCATCTACAGGGGGAAACACCATATATTTT
NA | TRBJ2-1 | TRBV6-5 | NA | CASSYLGYNEQFF | TGTGCCAGCAGTTACTTGGGGTACAATGAGCAGTTCTTC
many | TRBJ2-2 | TRBV25-1 | NA | CASNVATGELFF | TGTGCCAGCAATGTCGCCACCGGGGAGCTGTTTTTT
many | TRBJ2-6 | TRBV7-9 | NA | CASSPPLTSSGANVLTF | TGTGCCAGCAGCCCCCCCCTGACTAGCTCTGGGGCCAACGTCCTGACTTTC
many | TRBJ1-4 | TRBV6-2/TRBV6-3 | NA | CASSYSRGEKLFF | TGTGCCAGCAGTTACTCGAGAGGTGAAAAACTGTTTTTT
many | TRBJ1-2 | TRBV6-5 | NA | CASSYVGQNKDYGYTF | TGTGCCAGCAGTTATGTTGGACAGAACAAAGACTATGGCTACACCTTC
few | TRBJ2-7 | TRBV11-1 | NA | CASSLERGAGHEQYF | TGTGCCAGCAGCTTAGAACGGGGGGCAGGACACGAGCAGTACTTC
many | TRBJ2-7 | TRBV27 | TRBD1 | CASSSVTGVGSYEQYF | TGTGCCAGCAGTTCCGTGACAGGGGTAGGGTCCTACGAGCAGTACTTC
NA | TRBJ1-2 | TRBV4-1 | NA | CASSQVLRDTSYGYTF | TGCGCCAGCAGCCAAGTTTTACGGGACACTAGCTATGGCTACACCTTC
NA | TRBJ1-4 | TRBV2 | NA | CASSEAQTLINEKLFF | TGTGCCAGCAGTGAAGCGCAGACACTAATTAATGAAAAACTGTTTTTT
NA | TRBJ2-5 | TRBV7-6 | TRBD1 | CASTLLGTGGGETQYF | TGTGCCAGCACCCTGCTGGGGACAGGGGGGGGAGAGACCCAGTACTTC
many | TRBJ1-2 | TRBV4-3 | NA | CASSQDIGIYGYTF | TGCGCCAGCAGCCAAGACATAGGCATCTATGGCTACACCTTC
many | TRBJ2-7 | TRBV27 | TRBD2 | CASSLNPSGTVEQYF | TGTGCCAGCAGTCTTAACCCCAGCGGGACGGTCGAGCAGTACTTC
few | TRBJ2-7 | TRBV15 | NA | CATSSLPALSSSYEQYF | TGTGCCACCAGCAGCCTCCCGGCCCTCTCCAGCTCCTACGAGCAGTACTTC
NA | TRBJ2-1 | TRBV4-3 | TRBD2 | CASSRELAGGYYNEQFF | TGCGCCAGCAGCCGAGAACTTGCGGGAGGGTACTACAATGAGCAGTTCTTC
many | TRBJ2-7 | TRBV6-2/TRBV6-3 | NA | CASSYSIWDARSYEQYF | TGTGCCAGCAGTTACTCGATTTGGGACGCCAGGTCCTACGAGCAGTACTTC
NA | TRBJ1-1 | TRBV5-4 | NA | CASSYGTSLHMNTEAFF | TGTGCCAGCAGCTACGGGACATCACTTCACATGAACACTGAAGCTTTCTTT
many | TRBJ1-5 | TRBV27 | TRBD1 | CASSLTEPGTGPQPQHF | TGTGCCAGCAGTTTAACCGAGCCGGGGACAGGGCCTCAGCCCCAGCATTTT
NA | TRBJ1-2 | TRBV20-1 | TRBD1 | CSARDWGQRGEDYGYIF | TGCAGTGCTAGAGATTGGGGACAGCGAGGGGAAGACTATGGCTACATCTTC
many | TRBJ2-1 | TRBV4-1 | NA | CASSPQAGVEGQFF | TGCGCCAGCAGCCCACAGGCCGGGGTAGAGGGGCAGTTCTTC
many | TRBJ2-2 | TRBV10-2 | TRBD1 | CAGTGGNTGELFF | TGCGCCGGTACAGGGGGGAACACCGGGGAGCTGTTTTTT
many | TRBJ1-5 | TRBV2 | TRBD1 | CASRTGFGNQPQHF | TGTGCCAGCAGGACAGGGTTCGGCAATCAGCCCCAGCATTTT
few | TRBJ1-5 | TRBV28 | TRBD1 | CASSPGGASTPQHF | TGTGCCAGCAGCCCAGGGGGTGCCTCGACGCCCCAGCATTTT
NA | TRBJ2-7 | TRBV10-2 | TRBD1 | CASSESGDRGGYYEQYF | TGCGCCAGCAGTGAGTCGGGGGACAGGGGGGGATACTACGAGCAGTACTTC
many | TRBJ2-2 | TRBV5-1 | TRBD1 | CASSLLWDRGTGELFF | TGCGCCAGCAGCCTGCTTTGGGACAGGGGGACCGGGGAGCTGTTTTTT
few | TRBJ2-7 | TRBV5-1 | TRBD2 | CASNTKAGGPYEQYF | TGCGCCAGCAATACTAAAGCGGGAGGGCCCTACGAGCAGTACTTC
NA | TRBJ2-7 | TRBV4-3 | TRBD2 | CASSHTSGVLYEQYF | TGCGCCAGCAGCCACACTAGCGGGGTCCTCTACGAGCAGTACTTC
NA | TRBJ2-2 | TRBV5-6 | TRBD1 | CASSLGRQGANTGELFF | TGTGCCAGCAGCTTGGGGAGACAGGGGGCGAACACCGGGGAGCTGTTTTTT
NA | TRBJ1-3 | TRBV6-2/TRBV6-3 | NA | CASSGSSGSGNTIYF | TGTGCCAGCAGTGGCTCATCGGGCTCTGGAAACACCATATATTTT
many | TRBJ1-1 | TRBV5-4 | NA | CASSPGVMNTEAFF | TGTGCCAGCAGCCCAGGAGTTATGAACACTGAAGCTTTCTTT